This entry lists 32 T cell receptor beta chains sequenced from one sample in a study of shared T cell receptors in the human thymus. Some clones are missing from TCRdb's copy, which holds only in-frame ones; the method was immunoSEQ multiplex PCR. In the table there are 700,000 or so clones, 80% to 90% of which are singletons. These data were also reused for a study on human thymus T cells.

Sequencing was done on a sample of thymocytes. These receptors all come from a girl under three years old with a congenital heart defect.

The chain links TRBV7-9 to TRBJ1-2, with no clear D. V dropped 4 bases and J dropped 5 bases, with 11 bases sitting between them. CDR3 length: 13 amino acids. Germline CDR1 SEHNR, CDR2 FQNEAQ (reference sequence). The CDR3 reads CASSSPLWYGYTF. CDR3 in DNA: TGTGCCAGCAGCTCCCCACTTTGGTATGGCTACACCTTC.

This clone appeared a single time. This chain uses TRBV9 with TRBJ2-3; 8 positions match TRBD1. In germline, CDR1 is SGDLS, CDR2 YYNGEE. CDR3 size: 16 residues. Trimming removed 2 bases from V and 0 bases from J; junction bases left unmatched: 5. CDR3 in DNA: TGTGCCAGCAGCGTTCGACAGGGGCGAAGCACAGATACGCAGTATTTT. Protein product: CASSVRQGRSTDTQYF. Supplemented by reference TRBV9 and TRBJ2-3, the full variable domain reads DSGVTQTPKHLITATGQRVTLRCSPRSGDLSVYWYQQSLDQGLQFLIQYYNGEERAKGNILERFSAQQFPDLHSELNLSSLELGDSALYFCASSVRQGRSTDTQYFGPGTRLTVL.

The V and J genes are TRBV7-2 and TRBJ2-3; 7 nucleotides align to TRBD2. The length of the CDR3 is 14 residues. CDR1 and CDR2 from the germline V gene are SGHTA and FQGNSA. J was trimmed by 3 bases and V by 5 bases; bases with no gene match: 5. CDR3 in DNA: TGTGCCAGCAGCCGGGGGGATTTGACAGATACGCAGTATTTT. Translated: CASSRGDLTDTQYF.

The J gene is TRBJ2-5, the V gene TRBV9; 8 nucleotides line up with TRBD1. V gave up 0 bases and J gave up 1 base; unmatched junction bases: 2. The germline V gene encodes CDR1 SGDLS and CDR2 YYNGEE. The CDR3 is 15 amino acids. This CDR3 is CASSVAGQGQETQYF. CDR3 bases: TGTGCCAGCAGCGTAGCTGGACAGGGCCAAGAGACCCAGTACTTC. Complete variable domain (other parts from reference TRBV9 and TRBJ2-5): DSGVTQTPKHLITATGQRVTLRCSPRSGDLSVYWYQQSLDQGLQFLIQYYNGEERAKGNILERFSAQQFPDLHSELNLSSLELGDSALYFCASSVAGQGQETQYFGPGTRLLVL.

The chain recombines TRBV20-1 with TRBJ1-2, with D possibly matching TRBD1 (5 bases). The V and J ends lost 5 bases and 8 bases respectively, with 6 bases between them. Germline CDR1 DFQATT, CDR2 SNEGSKA (reference sequence). The CDR3 sequence is 9 residues long. The chain's CDR3 is CSAHRGYTF. The CDR3 DNA reads as TGCAGTGCTCACAGGGGCTACACCTTC.

The chain combines TRBV6-6 with TRBJ2-1, with 11 bases aligning to TRBD2. J gave up 3 bases and V 7 bases, and 5 bases lay outside the gene matches. Germline assignment: CDR1 MNHNY and CDR2 SVGAGI (reference sequence). This CDR3 contains 15 residues. CDR3 residues: CASTLSGGVYNEQFF. The CDR3 nucleotides read TGTGCCAGCACCCTTAGCGGGGGGGTCTACAATGAGCAGTTCTTC.

The chain combines TRBV4-1 with TRBJ2-1; D possibly corresponds to TRBD2 (6 bases). CDR1 and CDR2 from the germline V gene are MGHRA and YSYEKL. The CDR3 runs to 18 residues. V was shortened by 1 base and J by 7 bases, with 23 bases between the two germline ends. Here the CDR3 DNA reads TGCGCCAGCAGCCAAGTTCCTTTTGGGGGGATCCTGGTGAATGAGCAGTTCTTC. This encodes CASSQVPFGGILVNEQFF.

The chain combines TRBV28 with TRBJ1-1; possible D gene TRBD1, 5 bases. Germline CDR1 is MDHEN and CDR2 is SYDVKM. Trimming took 3 bases from V and 4 from J, leaving 18 bases between them. The length of the CDR3 is 16 residues. CDR3 bases: TGTGCCAGCAGTTTTAAGGCAGGGAGGGCAGCCACTGAAGCTTTCTTT. Protein: CASSFKAGRAATEAFF.

The J gene is TRBJ2-7, the V gene TRBV15; TRBD1 agrees at 9 bases. The CDR3 is made up of 13 amino acids. J lost 4 bases, V lost 8 bases, and 6 bases had no gene match. Germline V gene data show CDR1 as LNHNV and CDR2 as YYDKDF (reference sequence). The CDR3 is CATADRGEYEQYF. CDR3 nucleotide sequence: TGTGCCACCGCGGACAGGGGCGAATACGAGCAGTACTTC.

This chain connects TRBV5-1 to TRBJ1-1; 8 bases align to TRBD1. V gave up 0 bases and J gave up 5 bases; unmatched junction bases: 6. CDR3 size: 15 residues. Germline V CDR1 and CDR2: SGHRS, YFSETQ. Here the CDR3 DNA reads TGCGCCAGCAGCTTGGAGGGACAGGTAAGAACTGAAGCTTTCTTT. Amino acids: CASSLEGQVRTEAFF.

Here the CDR3 DNA reads TGTGCCAGTAGTATACAGGCTTTGAACACTGAAGCTTTCTTT. Translated, it gives CASSIQALNTEAFF. J is TRBJ1-1 and V is TRBV19; D remains unclear. In germline, CDR1 is LNHDA, CDR2 SQIVND (reference sequence). Trimming removed 2 bases from V and 0 bases from J, with 7 bases in between. The CDR3 spans 14 residues.

In its sample, this clone was seen a few times. The chain joins TRBV11-1 to TRBJ2-7; 9 bases align to TRBD1. The V segment lost 4 bases and the J segment 5 bases; nucleotides outside the gene matches: 12. CDR1 is SGHAT, CDR2 FQDESV, per germline (reference sequence). The CDR3 has 16 amino acids. The CDR3 DNA is TGTGCCAGCAGCTCCCCGGGACAGGGAGGAAGGAACGAGCAGTACTTC. Translation: CASSSPGQGGRNEQYF.

The rearrangement links TRBV19 to TRBJ1-2; weak D call: TRBD1 (5 bases). CDR1 is LNHDA and CDR2 is SQIVND in the germline V gene (reference sequence). With 5 bases removed from V and 2 bases from J, the gap between germline ends came to 21 bases. The CDR3 length is 17 residues. CDR3 region: CASSPLGDLGQNYGYTF. CDR3 DNA sequence: TGTGCCAGTAGTCCCCTAGGAGATTTAGGACAAAACTATGGCTACACCTTC.

The rearrangement joins TRBV25-1 to TRBJ2-7, with TRBD1 as a possible D gene (5 bases). The CDR3 is 15 residues long. CDR1 and CDR2 from the germline V gene are MGHDK and SYGVNS. The germline V and J ends were trimmed by 2 bases and 5 bases, with 16 bases remaining between them. The CDR3 reads CASSEIGVPRNEQYF. CDR3 nucleotides: TGTGCCAGCAGTGAAATAGGGGTCCCTCGTAACGAGCAGTACTTC.

With respect to this clone: The same CDR3 also results from other DNA sequences found in this sample. The chain is built from TRBV2 and TRBJ1-6; 8 nucleotides align to TRBD1. The CDR3 contains 14 residues. CDR1 SNHLY and CDR2 FYNNEI come from the germline V gene. Trimming cost V 5 bases and J 5 bases; bases outside gene matches: 2. DNA for the CDR3: TGTGCCAGCAGTAGGGACAGGAATAATTCACCCCTCCACTTT. Its translation: CASSRDRNNSPLHF.

This clone was seen a few times. This chain uses TRBV6-1 with TRBJ1-1; D is unclear. The V gene lost 1 base and the J gene lost 8 bases, with 11 bases spanning the gap. Per the germline V gene, CDR1 is MNHNS and CDR2 is SASEGT. The CDR3 consists of 13 residues. CDR3 in DNA: TGTGCCAGCAGTGAAGTAGGGAGGGAAGAAGCTTTCTTT. As protein: CASSEVGREEAFF.

CDR3 in amino acids: CASIPGQGVPNTEAFF. The DNA for the CDR3 is TGTGCCAGCATCCCAGGACAGGGGGTCCCCAACACTGAAGCTTTCTTT. The chain employs TRBV11-3 and TRBJ1-1; TRBD1 matches 10 bases. Germline CDR1 SGHNT, CDR2 YENEEA. J lost 2 bases, V lost 7 bases, and 10 bases had no gene match. The CDR3 is 16 residues long.

On this clone itself: The junction departs from the called germline gene at one end, perhaps through a read error. Distinct nucleotide sequences in the sample also encode this CDR3. The chain couples TRBV27 to TRBJ1-4; TRBD1 agrees at 11 bases. Germline values: CDR1 MNHEY, CDR2 SMNVEV (reference sequence). The CDR3 contains 19 residues. This chain's CDR3 is CASRGGQGAPHTVNEKLFF. The CDR3, as DNA: TGTGCCAGCAGGGGTGGACAGGGGGCCCCTCATACCGTTAATGAAAAGCTGTTTTTT.

The chain combines TRBV28 with TRBJ2-2; the D is unclear. V lost 0 bases and J 5 bases, leaving 13 bases between the germline ends. Germline V gives CDR1 MDHEN, CDR2 SYDVKM. The CDR3 is 16 residues long. In DNA, the CDR3 is TGTGCCAGCAGTTTATGCGTACAAACCCGAACCGGGGAGCTGTTTTTT. Residues: CASSLCVQTRTGELFF.

The chain combines TRBV5-1 with TRBJ1-6; D not resolved. This CDR3 is built from 15 residues. CDR1 and CDR2 from the germline V gene are SGHRS and YFSETQ. V lost 1 base to trimming and J lost 0 bases, with 5 bases between them. CDR3 loop: CASSLTGSYNSPLHF. Here the CDR3 DNA reads TGCGCCAGCAGCTTGACGGGCTCCTATAATTCACCCCTCCACTTT.

The chain carries TRBV2 and TRBJ1-1; D gene uncertain. The CDR3 consists of 14 residues. The germline V and J ends were trimmed by 5 bases and 3 bases, with 13 bases remaining between them. The germline V gene encodes CDR1 SNHLY and CDR2 FYNNEI. The CDR3 reads CASSHVKLDTEAFF. CDR3 in DNA: TGTGCCAGCAGTCATGTAAAGTTAGACACTGAAGCTTTCTTT.

V and J are TRBV2 and TRBJ1-2; D is possibly TRBD1 (6 bases). The CDR3 contains 18 residues. The V end was cut by 2 bases, the J end by 0 bases, with 19 bases between. Germline CDR1 reads SNHLY; CDR2 reads FYNNEI. The chain's CDR3 is CASSEMRGGEGSNYGYTF. Here the CDR3 DNA reads TGTGCCAGCAGTGAAATGAGGGGGGGCGAGGGGTCTAACTATGGCTACACCTTC.

V and J are TRBV11-2 and TRBJ2-6; 8 nucleotides match TRBD1. CDR1 and CDR2 from the germline V gene are SGHAT and FQNNGV. The junction had 9 bases not matched to a gene; V was cut back by 1 base and J by 1 base. The CDR3 runs 19 residues. The CDR3 DNA sequence: TGTGCCAGCAGCTTAGCTCTCCCGGGACAGGTGTCTGGGGCCAACGTCCTGACTTTC. The encoded protein is CASSLALPGQVSGANVLTF.

The DNA for the CDR3 is TGTGCCAGCAGTGAAGTGGGGGAGGAGGGGAAAAGAGATCAGCCCCAGCATTTT. It translates to CASSEVGEEGKRDQPQHF. This chain uses TRBV6-1 with TRBJ1-5; D might be TRBD1 (5 bases). This CDR3 spans 18 amino acids. V dropped 1 base and J dropped 5 bases, with 21 bases sitting between them. From germline, CDR1 is MNHNS and CDR2 SASEGT.

The chain carries TRBV5-4 and TRBJ1-1; 7 bases fit TRBD1. Looked up from germline, CDR1 is SGHNT and CDR2 is YYREEE (reference sequence). The J segment lost 0 bases and the V segment lost 4 bases, leaving 12 bases of the junction unmatched. CDR3 size: 17 residues. The CDR3: CASSPTGDRPLNTEAFF. The CDR3 DNA is TGTGCCAGCAGCCCTACAGGGGACAGACCACTGAACACTGAAGCTTTCTTT.

The gene calls are TRBV19 and TRBJ1-4, with TRBD1 as a possible D gene (5 bases). The CDR3 spans 15 residues. The germline V and J ends were trimmed by 3 bases and 3 bases, with 11 bases remaining between them. The V gene's germline CDR1 is LNHDA and CDR2 SQIVND (reference sequence). The chain's CDR3 is CASSMGGAANEKLFF. The CDR3 DNA is TGTGCCAGTAGTATGGGGGGAGCGGCTAATGAAAAACTGTTTTTT.

V gene TRBV10-2 combines with J gene TRBJ2-1; 10 nucleotides align to TRBD2. Trimming at V came to 6 bases and at J to 3 bases, leaving 8 bases not matched to a gene. Germline V gene lookup returns CDR1 WSHSY and CDR2 SAAADI. This CDR3 region has 16 residues. The CDR3 region is CASRIIAGGRYNEQFF. The CDR3 DNA reads as TGCGCCAGCAGGATTATAGCGGGGGGCCGCTACAATGAGCAGTTCTTC.

Here the CDR3 reads CASSLRNRIIHGYTF. The CDR3 DNA reads as TGTGCCAGCAGCTTACGTAACAGAATAATCCATGGCTACACCTTC. The chain employs TRBV7-2 and TRBJ1-2; D is undetermined. Trimming stripped 2 bases from V and 6 bases from J, with 16 bases between. The V gene's germline CDR1 is SGHTA and CDR2 FQGNSA. This CDR3 has 15 residues. The whole variable domain, remainder taken from reference TRBV7-2 and TRBJ1-2, is GAGVSQSPSNKVTEKGKDVELRCDPISGHTALYWYRQSLGQGLEFLIYFQGNSAPDKSGLPSDRFSAERTGGSVSTLTIQRTQQEDSAVYLCASSLRNRIIHGYTFGSGTRLTVV.

The chain joins TRBV5-4 to TRBJ1-4, with D perhaps TRBD1 (5 bases). V shed 3 bases and J shed 0 bases, with 15 bases lying between them. This CDR3 is 17 amino acids long. In germline, CDR1 is SGHNT, CDR2 YYREEE (reference sequence). In nucleotides, the CDR3 is TGTGCCAGCAGCTATCTCGCAGGGAGGGCAACTAATGAAAAACTGTTTTTT. This translates into CASSYLAGRATNEKLFF.

The V gene is TRBV27, the J gene TRBJ1-1, with D perhaps TRBD1 (5 bases). V dropped 2 bases and J dropped 3 bases, with 10 bases sitting between them. Germline-derived CDR1 and CDR2 are MNHEY and SMNVEV (reference sequence). The CDR3 runs to 14 residues. CDR3 nucleotide sequence: TGTGCCAGCAGTTTAAAATGGGGGGACACTGAAGCTTTCTTT. Amino acid sequence: CASSLKWGDTEAFF.

The rearrangement uses TRBV28 and TRBJ1-3; no clear D gene. This CDR3 contains 12 residues. V lost 8 bases, J lost 7 bases, and 12 bases lay in between. Germline CDR1 MDHEN, CDR2 SYDVKM. The CDR3 reads CASSRRWNTIYF. The CDR3 bases are TGTGCCAGCTCACGCCGGTGGAACACCATATATTTT. Together with reference TRBV28 and TRBJ1-3, the CDR3 gives the full variable domain: DVKVTQSSRYLVKRTGEKVFLECVQDMDHENMFWYRQDPGLGLRLIYFSYDVKMKEKGDIPEGYSVSREKKERFSLILESASTNQTSMYLCASSRRWNTIYFGEGSWLTVV.

The rearrangement links TRBV19 to TRBJ1-5, with 9 bases aligning to TRBD1. The V segment lost 4 bases and the J segment 7 bases; nucleotides outside the gene matches: 11. Germline CDR1 reads LNHDA; CDR2 reads SQIVND (reference sequence). The CDR3 extends over 16 amino acids. The CDR3 loop is CASSTEGQGLGQPQHF. The CDR3, as DNA: TGTGCCAGTAGTACAGAGGGACAGGGTCTGGGGCAGCCCCAGCATTTT.